This T cell receptor (beta chain) comes out of a study of blood T cells in healthy people across ages. Then a second PCR, running about 6 to 11 cycles, was carried out with a sample-barcoded 5' primer and a J-beta primer mix. TCRdb reanalysed the 5' RACE reads using MiXCR and keeps one entry per CDR3 protein. The table includes about 1.8 million distinct CDR3 sequences, 40% to 55% detected once. Trimming stripped 0 bases from V and 0 bases from J, with 15 bases between. CDR1 is MGHRA and CDR2 is YSYEKL in the germline V gene. This CDR3 has 19 amino acids. The sequenced sample consisted of blood. The sequence derives from a middle-aged woman in good health. The genes are TRBV4-1 and TRBJ1-6, with TRBD1 as a possible D gene (6 bases). The CDR3 nucleotides are TGCGCCAGCAGCCAAGACGTAATGGGACACAGCTCCTATAATTCACCCCTCCACTTT. Its protein product is CASSQDVMGHSSYNSPLHF.